This is a list of T cell receptor beta chains from one sample in a study of T cell clones after liver transplantation. Sequenced by immunoSEQ multiplex PCR; TCRdb stores in-frame clones only, minus some. This table holds 15,000 to 20,000 clones, more than 80% found once. This specimen was CD8+ T cells from blood, taken around 42 months after liver transplant. The receptor source for this set is a human patient who received a liver transplant. A share of the T cells may be of graft donor origin. CDR3s include the opening cysteine and the closing phenylalanine or tryptophan. Each record gives: D gene, clone size, V gene, J gene, CDR3 DNA, CDR3 protein. D genes are given only for firm matches. Clone size, where shown, is once, few, many, or a class for clones that have expanded.

d_gene: TRBD1
abundance: -
v_gene: TRBV7-9
j_gene: TRBJ1-4
CDR3nt: TGTGCCAGCAGCCAACAGGGGGCTAATGAAAAACTGTTTTTT
CDR3aa: CASSQQGANEKLFF

d_gene: -
abundance: -
v_gene: TRBV29-1
j_gene: TRBJ2-7
CDR3nt: TGCAGCGTTGAAGTTGGGTCCTACGAGCAGTACTTC
CDR3aa: CSVEVGSYEQYF

d_gene: -
abundance: -
v_gene: TRBV7-2
j_gene: TRBJ2-7
CDR3nt: TGTGCCAGCAGCTGGGGTGGGCGGGGCTACTCCTACGAGCAGTACTTC
CDR3aa: CASSWGGRGYSYEQYF

d_gene: TRBD1
abundance: -
v_gene: TRBV10-3
j_gene: TRBJ1-1
CDR3nt: TGTGCCAGCCGGACAGGGGGCCCGGGCACTGAAGCTTTCTTT
CDR3aa: CASRTGGPGTEAFF

d_gene: -
abundance: -
v_gene: TRBV7-9
j_gene: TRBJ1-1
CDR3nt: TGTGCCAGCACCACAACCGGGCCGGGAATCATGAACACTGAAGCTTTCTTT
CDR3aa: CASTTTGPGIMNTEAFF

d_gene: TRBD1
abundance: once
v_gene: TRBV9
j_gene: TRBJ1-2
CDR3nt: TGTGCCAGCAGTGTGACAGGGTGGGATGGCTACACCTTC
CDR3aa: CASSVTGWDGYTF

d_gene: -
abundance: -
v_gene: TRBV9
j_gene: TRBJ1-5
CDR3nt: TGTGCCAGCAGCGTAGGGGCGGTGGATGGCAATCAGCCCCAGCATTTT
CDR3aa: CASSVGAVDGNQPQHF

d_gene: TRBD1
abundance: -
v_gene: TRBV27
j_gene: TRBJ1-1
CDR3nt: TGTGCCAGCAGCCGGACAGGGGGAGAAGCTTTCTTT
CDR3aa: CASSRTGGEAFF

d_gene: -
abundance: -
v_gene: TRBV21-1
j_gene: TRBJ2-3
CDR3nt: TGTGCCAGCAGCAAAAAGTCCACAGATACGCAGTATTTT
CDR3aa: CASSKKSTDTQYF

d_gene: -
abundance: -
v_gene: TRBV5-6
j_gene: TRBJ1-1
CDR3nt: TGTGCCAGCAGCTTGGCAGGGGTCGTTGTTGGCACTGAAGCTTTCTTT
CDR3aa: CASSLAGVVVGTEAFF

d_gene: -
abundance: -
v_gene: TRBV27
j_gene: TRBJ1-1
CDR3nt: TGTGCCAGCAGTTATCAGGGGCGAGACACTGAAGCTTTCTTT
CDR3aa: CASSYQGRDTEAFF

d_gene: -
abundance: once
v_gene: TRBV7-2
j_gene: TRBJ1-4
CDR3nt: TGTGCCAGCAGCTTGACCGGGACTAGTGAAAAACTGTTTTTT
CDR3aa: CASSLTGTSEKLFF

d_gene: -
abundance: -
v_gene: TRBV6-5
j_gene: TRBJ2-1
CDR3nt: TGTGCCAGCAGTTACGGCGCCGGCTATGAGCAGTTCTTC
CDR3aa: CASSYGAGYEQFF

d_gene: TRBD1
abundance: -
v_gene: TRBV28
j_gene: TRBJ1-1
CDR3nt: TGTGCCAGCAGTTCCCGGACAGGGAGGAACACTGAAGCTTTCTTT
CDR3aa: CASSSRTGRNTEAFF

d_gene: -
abundance: -
v_gene: TRBV4-3
j_gene: TRBJ2-3
CDR3nt: TGCGCCAGCAGCCAAGATGGAGGGGCCCCAGATACGCAGTATTTT
CDR3aa: CASSQDGGAPDTQYF

d_gene: -
abundance: once
v_gene: TRBV30
j_gene: TRBJ2-1
CDR3nt: TGTGCCTGGAGTTCTCTGGGGAATGAGCAGTTCTTC
CDR3aa: CAWSSLGNEQFF

d_gene: TRBD1
abundance: -
v_gene: TRBV6-5
j_gene: TRBJ2-2
CDR3nt: TGTGCCAGCAGTCCCCTGGACAGGGCCGGGGAGCTGTTTTTT
CDR3aa: CASSPLDRAGELFF

d_gene: -
abundance: -
v_gene: TRBV29-1
j_gene: TRBJ2-3
CDR3nt: TGCAGCGTTGATGAGGGCCGGGGAGATACGCAGTATTTT
CDR3aa: CSVDEGRGDTQYF

d_gene: -
abundance: once
v_gene: TRBV19
j_gene: TRBJ1-2
CDR3nt: TGTGCCAGTAGTAACCCCGGGAGCTTAATGACTGTCGCTGATGGCTACACCTTC
CDR3aa: CASSNPGSLMTVADGYTF

d_gene: TRBD1
abundance: -
v_gene: TRBV5-1
j_gene: TRBJ2-7
CDR3nt: TGCGCCAGCAGCCCCGGGACAGGGGGCCGGGAGCAGTACTTC
CDR3aa: CASSPGTGGREQYF

d_gene: -
abundance: few
v_gene: TRBV7-9
j_gene: TRBJ1-5
CDR3nt: TGTGCCAGCAGCTTAGGCACGGGGAATCAGCCCCAGCATTTT
CDR3aa: CASSLGTGNQPQHF

d_gene: -
abundance: -
v_gene: TRBV20-1
j_gene: TRBJ1-1
CDR3nt: TGCAGTGCCGACAGTAACACTGAAGCTTTCTTT
CDR3aa: CSADSNTEAFF

d_gene: -
abundance: once
v_gene: TRBV5-1
j_gene: TRBJ1-2
CDR3nt: TGCGCCAGCAGCTTGTTAGACTCGGGCTATGGCTACACCTTC
CDR3aa: CASSLLDSGYGYTF

d_gene: TRBD1
abundance: -
v_gene: TRBV5-1
j_gene: TRBJ2-7
CDR3nt: TGCGCCAGCAAACCCTCGACAGGGATGAGTTACGAGCAGTACTTC
CDR3aa: CASKPSTGMSYEQYF

d_gene: -
abundance: -
v_gene: TRBV5-4
j_gene: TRBJ2-7
CDR3nt: TGTGCCAGCAGCCCGGTACCGGGACCCTACTACGAGCAGTACTTC
CDR3aa: CASSPVPGPYYEQYF

d_gene: -
abundance: -
v_gene: TRBV27
j_gene: TRBJ2-5
CDR3nt: TGTGCCAGCAGTAGCCCACAGGGCTCGTACCAAGAGACCCAGTACTTC
CDR3aa: CASSSPQGSYQETQYF

d_gene: -
abundance: once
v_gene: TRBV10-3
j_gene: TRBJ2-7
CDR3nt: TGTGCCATCAGGGGGACGGATAGATACGAGCAGTACTTC
CDR3aa: CAIRGTDRYEQYF

d_gene: -
abundance: -
v_gene: TRBV9
j_gene: TRBJ2-1
CDR3nt: TGTGCCAGCGAAAGGGGCATCTCTAGGAATGAGCAGTTCTTC
CDR3aa: CASERGISRNEQFF

d_gene: -
abundance: -
v_gene: TRBV19
j_gene: TRBJ1-1
CDR3nt: TGTGCCAGTAGTTCAGGGCTCACTGAAGCTTTCTTT
CDR3aa: CASSSGLTEAFF

d_gene: TRBD1
abundance: -
v_gene: TRBV2
j_gene: TRBJ2-1
CDR3nt: TGTGCCAGCAGTTGGAGACAGGGTTACACTGAGCAGTTCTTC
CDR3aa: CASSWRQGYTEQFF

d_gene: -
abundance: -
v_gene: TRBV27
j_gene: TRBJ2-3
CDR3nt: TGTGCCAGCACTCCGAAGGCCTGGCGGGAAATTTCAGATACGCAGTATTTT
CDR3aa: CASTPKAWREISDTQYF

d_gene: -
abundance: -
v_gene: TRBV29-1
j_gene: TRBJ1-2
CDR3nt: TGCAGCGTTGTAGCGCTGAACTATGGCTACACCTTC
CDR3aa: CSVVALNYGYTF

d_gene: -
abundance: -
v_gene: TRBV6-5
j_gene: TRBJ2-7
CDR3nt: TGTGCCAGCAGTGTCAATTGGGGGCGCGAGCAGTACTTC
CDR3aa: CASSVNWGREQYF

d_gene: -
abundance: -
v_gene: TRBV4-3
j_gene: TRBJ2-7
CDR3nt: TGCGCCAGCAGCCGGGGAGAGTCCTACGAGCAGTACTTC
CDR3aa: CASSRGESYEQYF

d_gene: -
abundance: -
v_gene: TRBV7-8
j_gene: TRBJ2-7
CDR3nt: TGTGCCAGCAGCTTAGCGATGAGGGATCAGTACTTC
CDR3aa: CASSLAMRDQYF

d_gene: -
abundance: -
v_gene: TRBV14
j_gene: TRBJ1-2
CDR3nt: TGTGCCAGCAGCCTCAGCGACACTAACTATGGCTACACCTTC
CDR3aa: CASSLSDTNYGYTF